This T cell receptor beta chain derives from a study of identical twins. Findings and limits, study-wide: With abundant cord blood beta clonotypes, insertions were fewer; memory repertoires showed no such pattern.

Via MiXCR, TCRdb re-called the 5' RACE reads, giving one row per CDR3 protein. Here the sample spans 600,000 to 800,000 distinct CDR3 sequences, 21% being singletons. The CDR3 spans 13 residues. V lost 4 bases to trimming and J lost 5 bases; unmatched junction nucleotides: 5. Per germline, CDR1 SGDLS and CDR2 YYNGEE. Note on this clonotype: Its target is unknown.

These data are also associated with another study on T cells expressing NK-cell markers.

Input material: PBMCs. This sequence was found in a woman between 18 and 29 years old in good health. This chain joins TRBV9 and TRBJ2-5, with 7 bases lining up with TRBD2. The CDR3 nucleotides are TGTGCCAGCAGCCAGCAGGGAGGGGAGACCCAGTACTTC. Translation gives CASSQQGGETQYF.